These 32 T cell receptor beta chains were sequenced from one sample in a study of cytomegalovirus exposure and HLA in healthy donors. The PCR used 60 Vbeta and 13 Jbeta primers. Assay used: immunoSEQ multiplex PCR; TCRdb lists only in-frame clones, some missing. This sample has about 170,000 clones, with 70% to 90% found just once. The sample consisted of PBMCs. Receptor source: a girl between 10 and 17 years old in good health and CMV-seropositive.

V gene TRBV6-6 combines with J gene TRBJ1-1, with TRBD1 identical over 8 bases. CDR1 and CDR2 from the germline V gene are MNHNY and SVGAGI (reference sequence). This CDR3 region has 12 residues. V shed 10 bases, J shed 5 bases, and the junction held 6 bases outside the gene matches. The DNA of the CDR3 is TGTGCCACTGACAGGGGTGATACTGAAGCTTTCTTT. Translating gives CATDRGDTEAFF.

The V call is TRBV19, the J call TRBJ1-3, with D possibly matching TRBD1 (5 bases). Between the trimmed V and J ends, which lost 6 bases and 0 bases, there was a span of 12 bases. This CDR3 has 15 residues. In germline, CDR1 is LNHDA, CDR2 SQIVND (reference sequence). The CDR3: CASSADSFSGNTIYF. Written as DNA, the CDR3 is TGTGCCAGTAGCGCTGACAGCTTCTCTGGAAACACCATATATTTT. Variable domain in full (rest from reference TRBV19 and TRBJ1-3): DGGITQSPKYLFRKEGQNVTLSCEQNLNHDAMYWYRQDPGQGLRLIYYSQIVNDFQKGDIAEGYSVSREKKESFPLTVTSAQKNPTAFYLCASSADSFSGNTIYFGEGSWLTVV.

The chain employs TRBV5-4 and TRBJ1-1, with D maybe TRBD1 (6 bases). V shed 3 bases and J shed 1 base, with 10 bases lying between them. CDR3 length: 14 residues. The germline V gene encodes CDR1 SGHNT and CDR2 YYREEE (reference sequence). CDR3 bases: TGTGCCAGCAGCTCAGGGGTAGCGAACACTGAAGCTTTCTTT. It yields the protein CASSSGVANTEAFF.

In regard to this clone: The junction and the germline gene differ at one end; a read error may be behind it. The identical CDR3 is also encoded by other nucleotide sequences in the sample. This chain joins TRBV4-1 and TRBJ2-5, with D uncertain. The CDR3 extends over 13 amino acids. The germline V gene has CDR1 MGHRA and CDR2 YSYEKL. The CDR3 sequence is CASSTAGGETQYF. In nucleotides, the CDR3 is TGCGCCAGCAGTACCGCCGGTGGAGAGACTCAGTACTTC.

This sequence joins TRBV4-1 and TRBJ1-5; the D is unclear. V lost 4 bases to trimming and J lost 0 bases, with 10 bases between them. Per the germline V gene, CDR1 is MGHRA and CDR2 is YSYEKL. The CDR3 loop spans 15 amino acids. The CDR3 bases are TGCGCCAGCAGCCCTATCGAGGGTAGCAATCAGCCCCAGCATTTT. This sequence encodes CASSPIEGSNQPQHF.

The chain is built from TRBV29-1 and TRBJ1-1, with no clear D. Germline assignment: CDR1 SQVTM and CDR2 ANQGSEA. Trimming took off 1 base at V and 1 base at J, with 7 bases between the two ends. The CDR3 runs to 13 residues. The CDR3 coding sequence is TGCAGCGTTGAAGGGGCAAGGAACACTGAAGCTTTCTTT. Its protein product is CSVEGARNTEAFF.

This chain uses TRBV29-1 with TRBJ1-2; no definite D call. Germline CDR1 and CDR2: SQVTM and ANQGSEA. This CDR3 spans 12 amino acids. Trimming removed 4 bases at V and 0 bases at J, with 6 bases between. The CDR3 DNA reads TGCAGCGTTGGTCCAGCTAACTATGGCTACACCTTC. Translated, it gives CSVGPANYGYTF.

This sequence joins TRBV29-1 and TRBJ2-3; 11 bases match TRBD1. The CDR3 is made up of 15 amino acids. From germline, CDR1 is SQVTM and CDR2 ANQGSEA. Germline trimming cut 1 base from V and 2 bases from J; bases unmatched to any gene: 2. CDR3 coding DNA: TGCAGCGTTGAAGGGGGACAGGGGGTCACAGATACGCAGTATTTT. It yields the protein CSVEGGQGVTDTQYF.

This chain uses TRBV30 with TRBJ2-1; tentative D call: TRBD1 (6 bases). The germline CDR1 and CDR2 sequences are GTSNPN and SVGIG (reference sequence). V was trimmed by 2 bases and J by 13 bases, leaving 18 bases between them. This CDR3 spans 13 amino acids. Here the CDR3 reads CAWSHGQGFDQFF. CDR3 in DNA: TGTGCCTGGAGTCACGGGCAGGGGTTTGACCAGTTCTTC.

The rearrangement links TRBV7-9 to TRBJ1-2; D is ambiguous. This CDR3 has 14 amino acids. The V end was cut by 3 bases, the J end by 9 bases, with 17 bases between. The germline V gene has CDR1 SEHNR and CDR2 FQNEAQ (reference sequence). CDR3 coding DNA: TGTGCCAGCAGCTTTGATCCGGGGAAGCGTCGCTACACCTTC. Its protein product is CASSFDPGKRRYTF.

The V call is TRBV23-1, the J call TRBJ1-1; D may be TRBD1 (6 bases). TRBV23-1 falls under the ORF class, with uncertain function. Trimming stripped 10 bases from V and 1 base from J, with 13 bases between. The CDR3 loop spans 13 amino acids. This chain's CDR3 is CATGGRRNTEAFF. The CDR3 region has the DNA TGCGCCACGGGGGGCAGGAGGAACACTGAAGCTTTCTTT.

This rearrangement joins TRBV6-5 to TRBJ1-2; D is possibly TRBD1 (6 bases). The CDR3 has 13 amino acids. Trimming took 5 bases from V and 3 from J, leaving 10 bases between them. Germline CDR1 is MNHEY and CDR2 is SVGAGI. CDR3 nucleotide sequence: TGTGCCAGCAGTATCCGGACAGACTATGGCTACACCTTC. It yields the protein CASSIRTDYGYTF.

The chain links TRBV7-3 to TRBJ2-2, with 8 bases aligning to TRBD1. J gave up 3 bases and V 8 bases, and 5 bases lay outside the gene matches. The CDR3 is 14 residues long. Germline V gene sequence: CDR1 SGHTA, CDR2 FQGTGA. CDR3 sequence (DNA): TGTGCCAGCCGGACAGGGCCGTACACCGGGGAGCTGTTTTTT. Its protein product is CASRTGPYTGELFF.

The chain is built from TRBV11-2 and TRBJ2-7; 8 bases line up with TRBD1. Germline CDR1 is SGHAT and CDR2 is FQNNGV. The CDR3 loop spans 15 amino acids. V lost 4 bases, J lost 0 bases, and 5 bases stayed unmatched. In nucleotides, the CDR3 is TGTGCCAGCAGCTCCTGGACAGGGAGCTCCTACGAGCAGTACTTC. Translation gives CASSSWTGSSYEQYF.

This clone was detected only a few times. The chain couples TRBV28 to TRBJ1-3; 7 positions match TRBD1. Trimming at V came to 2 bases and at J to 0 bases, leaving 1 base not matched to a gene. Germline CDR1 reads MDHEN; CDR2 reads SYDVKM. The CDR3 covers 15 residues. CDR3: CASSLAGGSGNTIYF. CDR3 nucleotide sequence: TGTGCCAGCAGTTTAGCAGGGGGCTCTGGAAACACCATATATTTT.

In DNA, the CDR3 is TGTGCCAGCAGCTTAAATAGAAATCAGCCCCAGCATTTT. Amino acids: CASSLNRNQPQHF. V gene TRBV6-5 combines with J gene TRBJ1-5; D not resolved. From germline, CDR1 is MNHEY and CDR2 SVGAGI. The CDR3 runs 13 residues. Trimming cost V 6 bases and J 4 bases, with 10 bases left between them.

The chain is built from TRBV2 and TRBJ1-2; TRBD1 might be the D (5 bases). V was shortened by 3 bases and J by 8 bases, with 16 bases between the two germline ends. Germline V CDR1 and CDR2: SNHLY, FYNNEI. The CDR3 is 14 amino acids. The CDR3 DNA follows: TGTGCCAGCAGTGATTTTACGGGACTCGGAGGCTACACCTTC. It codes for CASSDFTGLGGYTF.

The chain is built from TRBV19 and TRBJ2-7, with D unclear. CDR1 is LNHDA and CDR2 is SQIVND in the germline V gene (reference sequence). The CDR3 is made up of 14 amino acids. The V end was cut by 10 bases, the J end by 0 bases, with 16 bases between. The CDR3 DNA is TGTGCCACCGGAGACTCCCCGAGCTCCTACGAGCAGTACTTC. Amino acids: CATGDSPSSYEQYF.

The rearrangement links TRBV11-2 to TRBJ2-7, with 8 bases matching TRBD1. The CDR3 is made up of 13 amino acids. The V gene's germline CDR1 is SGHAT and CDR2 FQNNGV. The V and J ends lost 5 bases and 5 bases, in that order; junction bases with no gene match: 5. CDR3 DNA: TGTGCCAGCAGCCTGGACAGGGTCCACGAGCAGTACTTC. Protein product: CASSLDRVHEQYF.

The chain joins TRBV7-8 to TRBJ2-5, with 7 bases identical to TRBD1. Germline-derived CDR1 and CDR2 are SGHVS and FQNEAQ. The CDR3 spans 14 residues. V was pared by 4 bases and J by 2 bases, with 4 bases of the junction left unmatched. In nucleotides, the CDR3 is TGTGCCAGCAGCTCGACAGGGTTTCAAGAGACCCAGTACTTC. This encodes CASSSTGFQETQYF.

The table lists this clone with a few counts. The chain joins TRBV10-1 to TRBJ1-1, with 8 bases fitting TRBD1. V trimming: 6 bases; J trimming: 1 base; junction bases outside the gene matches: 4. Germline-derived CDR1 and CDR2 are WNHNN and SYGVQD (reference sequence). The CDR3 contains 14 residues. For the CDR3, the DNA is TGCGCCAGCAGCGCCGGGACAGGGAACACTGAAGCTTTCTTT. Encoded protein: CASSAGTGNTEAFF.

The table lists this clone with a count of one. This chain joins TRBV2 and TRBJ1-5; no reliable D call. The CDR3 loop spans 14 amino acids. Per the germline V gene, CDR1 is SNHLY and CDR2 is FYNNEI. V was clipped by 1 base and J by 4 bases, with 8 bases between them. This CDR3 is CASSEEGGNQPQHF. The CDR3 nucleotides are TGTGCCAGCAGTGAAGAGGGAGGGAATCAGCCCCAGCATTTT.

The chain recombines TRBV6-4 with TRBJ1-5, with D perhaps TRBD1 (6 bases). Trimming took off 4 bases at V and 7 bases at J, with 11 bases between the two ends. The CDR3 is 13 residues long. Germline V gene lookup returns CDR1 MRHNA and CDR2 SNTAGT. This chain's CDR3 is CASSANRDQPQHF. The CDR3 DNA is TGTGCCAGCAGTGCCAACAGGGACCAGCCCCAGCATTTT.

Written as DNA, the CDR3 is TGTGCCAGCAGTTATCGGAGCATTCCGGGCGAGCAGTACTTC. It specifies CASSYRSIPGEQYF. This chain joins TRBV6-6 and TRBJ2-7, with unresolved D. Germline V gene data show CDR1 as MNHNY and CDR2 as SVGAGI (reference sequence). Trimming cost V 3 bases and J 6 bases, with 15 bases left between them. The CDR3 covers 14 residues.

The CDR3 nucleotides are TGTGCCAGCTCCCGCGCTAGCGGGGGCCAGGGGACCGGGGAGCTGTTTTTT. As protein: CASSRASGGQGTGELFF. This chain joins TRBV2 and TRBJ2-2; 10 bases are shared with TRBD2. CDR3 length: 17 residues. The V gene end was trimmed by 8 bases and the J gene end by 5 bases; junction bases not matched to a gene: 14. CDR1 is SNHLY and CDR2 is FYNNEI in the germline V gene.

This clone turned up a few times. This sample also contains other DNA sequences that code for the same CDR3. The chain couples TRBV11-3 to TRBJ1-1; no definite D call. Trimming cost V 1 base and J 2 bases, with 8 bases left between them. The CDR3 totals 14 residues. Germline values: CDR1 SGHNT, CDR2 YENEEA. The CDR3 loop reads CASSLGGPNTEAFF. DNA of the CDR3: TGTGCCAGCAGCTTAGGTGGCCCAAACACTGAAGCTTTCTTT.

The chain carries TRBV4-2 and TRBJ2-7; no reliable D call. The germline V gene encodes CDR1 LGHNA and CDR2 YNFKEQ. With 1 base removed from V and 1 base from J, the gap between germline ends came to 5 bases. This CDR3 region has 13 residues. The CDR3 protein is CASSQGDSYEQYF. The CDR3 DNA follows: TGTGCCAGCAGCCAAGGAGATTCCTACGAGCAGTACTTC.

The V and J genes are TRBV28 and TRBJ1-5, with D tentatively TRBD1 (6 bases). Germline V gene sequence: CDR1 MDHEN, CDR2 SYDVKM. The CDR3 is 14 amino acids. V lost 6 bases, J lost 2 bases, and 11 bases lay in between. The DNA for the CDR3 is TGTGCCAGCAGGAGGGGACAAGGCAATCAGCCCCAGCATTTT. This codes for CASRRGQGNQPQHF.

This clone occurred once. The chain combines TRBV2 with TRBJ1-1, with TRBD1 as a possible D gene (5 bases). Per germline, CDR1 SNHLY and CDR2 FYNNEI. The CDR3 has 13 residues. Trimming stripped 3 bases from V and 6 bases from J, with 11 bases between. DNA for the CDR3: TGTGCCAGCAGTGACGGGGACTATCCTGAAGCTTTCTTT. Translation gives CASSDGDYPEAFF.

V is TRBV6-6 and J is TRBJ2-7; D remains ambiguous. This CDR3 comprises 14 residues. Germline values: CDR1 MNHNY, CDR2 SVGAGI (reference sequence). The V and J ends lost 0 bases and 3 bases respectively, with 9 bases between them. The CDR3 bases are TGTGCCAGCAGTTACTCCCAAGCAGGCTACGAGCAGTACTTC. This encodes CASSYSQAGYEQYF.

The chain is built from TRBV20-1 and TRBJ1-2; the D is unclear. The CDR3 runs to 10 residues. Trimming took off 5 bases at V and 7 bases at J, with 8 bases between the two ends. The germline V gene encodes CDR1 DFQATT and CDR2 SNEGSKA (reference sequence). The CDR3 DNA reads TGCAGTGCTGAGGGAGGTGGCTACACCTTC. Amino acid sequence: CSAEGGGYTF.

The chain couples TRBV29-1 to TRBJ2-7, with 8 bases aligning to TRBD1. Germline V gene lookup returns CDR1 SQVTM and CDR2 ANQGSEA. The ends lost 0 bases at V and 1 base at J; junction bases unmatched: 11. The CDR3 covers 17 residues. The CDR3 loop reads CSVEDLQETGESYEQYF. As DNA, the CDR3 is TGCAGCGTTGAAGATTTACAGGAGACAGGGGAATCCTACGAGCAGTACTTC.